The entry that follows covers one TCR beta chain sequence. Its binding antigen is unknown. Within one base of it there is no much larger clone, and no base qualities were kept. At one collaborating source in Seattle, patients were enrolled during active infection and were followed longitudinally through the course of disease. Collaborating institutions collected whole blood in K2EDTA tubes following their own protocols. Collaborator samples were shipped for TCRbeta analysis as frozen whole blood, isolated PBMCs, or DNA extracted from either sample type. This specimen comes from a study of blood T cell repertoires in COVID-19 (dated by TCRdb to the early 2020s). Turning to the overall study: Samples from collaborators originated in the United States, Italy and Spain and spanned both the acute and convalescent phases of COVID-19. The material from the prospective study consisted of cDNA or gDNA derived from T cells, B-cell-depleted T cells, or PBMCs. Deeply sampled blood TCRbeta repertoires from subjects exposed to, actively infected with, or recovered from COVID-19 were included in the dataset. A freely available public database, intended as a resource for researchers studying the immune response to SARS-CoV-2, is where the repertoires were released. Samples came from the ongoing ImmuneRACE study (first 160 participants) plus 1,254 subjects from 6 global collaborators. Sample metadata almost always included a de-identified subject ID, COVID-19 status, age in years and sex. Where available, HLA class I and class II types were taken from metadata supplied by the sample provider and were not determined by assay-based typing.

The investigation overall reported the following: The amount of clinical and demographic metadata varied by source and participant and was provided uncurated.

TCRbeta CDR3 regions were amplified from genomic DNA using the immunoSEQ Assay, a bias-controlled multiplex PCR. As for how the authors treated the data: Within the assay, amplification of reference gene primers was used to estimate how many nucleated cells each sample contained. To quantify the absolute abundance of each unique TCRbeta CDR3 rearrangement, sequence reads were collapsed and filtered. For each sample, productive Simpson clonality was calculated as the square root of Simpson's diversity index across productive rearrangements. This immuneACCESS table, as held by TCRdb, lists in-frame sequences with V and J called but not all clones. Of the missing ones, under half trace to an unresolved V gene in checked studies; the others have no known cause. The V and J calls and the clone size are those of that table, but D and trimming were determined from the DNA. The sample records 150,000 to 180,000 clones, around 83% of which are singletons. In total, the top ten clones hold roughly an eighth of the sample.

The receptor was derived from a woman aged 60-70 years with COVID-19, enrolled during active disease. The sample was peripheral blood.

CDR3 protein: CATSELRDRGGPLHF. The sequence in DNA is TGTGCCACCAGTGAGTTGCGGGACAGGGGGGGACCCCTCCACTTT. This chain joins TRBV24-1 to TRBJ1-6; 11 bases in between match TRBD1. The CDR3 measures 15 amino acids from cysteine to phenylalanine. This entry keeps only the CDR3 DNA: 45 bases, framed from base 1. For CDR1 and CDR2, the germline V gene lists KGHDR and SFDVKD. V has 4 bases trimmed and J has 12 bases trimmed; junction bases matching no gene number 7.